What follows describes a single T cell receptor beta chain. This sample stems from a study of blood T cell repertoires in COVID-19. Background on the study: COVID-19 samples collected from the United States, Italy and Spain covered acute and convalescent phases. Nucleic acid was either cDNA or gDNA, and it came from T cells, B-cell-depleted T cells, or PBMCs.

Original methodology: From reference gene primer amplification, estimates of nucleated cell counts were derived. Method: immunoSEQ multiplex PCR; TCRdb's copy keeps in-frame clones and lacks some. V and J calls and clone size are copied from that table; D and trimming were computed from the DNA. Here the sample spans 200,000 or so clones, roughly 90% being singletons. CDR3 length: 15 residues. Per the germline V gene, CDR1 is SEHNR and CDR2 is FQNEAQ (reference sequence). V dropped 5 bases and J dropped 2 bases, with 15 bases sitting between them. The chain couples TRBV7-9 to TRBJ1-2; D gene uncertain. This TCR derives from a woman in her fifties or sixties with acute or convalescent COVID-19. The material sequenced was peripheral blood. Here the CDR3 DNA reads TGTGCCAGCAGCGACGCAGACAACTTAAACTATGGCTACACCTTC. This sequence encodes CASSDADNLNYGYTF.